Below are 24 T cell receptor beta chains sequenced from a single sample in a study of T-cell reconstitution after alpha-beta-depleted transplantation in children. A TCRbeta library incorporating unique molecular identifiers was prepared. TCRdb independently ran MiXCR on the PCR reads; one entry per CDR3 protein. Here the sample spans approximately 800,000 distinct CDR3 sequences, 15% to 20% being singletons. Sequencing was performed on PBMCs, mostly from graft donor cells, taken 360 days after TCRalphabeta/CD19-depleted stem cell transplant. These receptors were collected from a male patient aged 10 to 17 who had a stem cell transplant for acute lymphoblastic leukemia, so the T cells may come from the graft donor.

At least ten counts were recorded for this clonotype. The V and J genes are TRBV5-5 and TRBJ1-1; D remains unclear. Germline V gives CDR1 SGHKS, CDR2 YYEKEE (reference sequence). The length of the CDR3 is 12 residues. The V gene lost 3 bases and the J gene lost 5 bases, with 8 bases spanning the gap. This chain's CDR3 is CASSSHGTEAFF. CDR3 coding DNA: TGTGCCAGCAGCTCACATGGGACTGAAGCTTTCTTT.

This clonotype was detected only a few times. This chain links TRBV27 with TRBJ2-7, with TRBD2 matching over 12 bases. V trimming: 6 bases; J trimming: 2 bases; junction bases outside the gene matches: 5. Germline lookup yields CDR1 MNHEY and CDR2 SMNVEV (reference sequence). The CDR3 has 15 amino acids. CDR3 nucleotide sequence: TGTGCCAGCAGACGACTAGCGGGAGTCGCCTACGAGCAGTACTTC. This gives the protein CASRRLAGVAYEQYF.

The chain combines TRBV15 with TRBJ2-3, with D perhaps TRBD1 (6 bases). CDR1 and CDR2 from the germline V gene are LNHNV and YYDKDF (reference sequence). The CDR3 has 22 amino acids. Trimming took off 0 bases at V and 0 bases at J, with 28 bases between the two ends. The CDR3 sequence: CATSRDMNLFGQPLTSTDTQYF. In DNA form, the CDR3 reads TGTGCCACCAGCAGAGATATGAACCTTTTCGGACAGCCGCTTACTAGCACAGATACGCAGTATTTT.

This clonotype was counted only a few times. The chain has TRBV9 and TRBJ2-1; no clear D gene. The length of the CDR3 is 14 residues. V was pared by 0 bases and J by 2 bases, with 6 bases between. CDR1 and CDR2 from the germline V gene are SGDLS and YYNGEE. This CDR3 reads CASSVGSAYNEQFF. DNA for the CDR3: TGTGCCAGCAGCGTAGGAAGCGCCTACAATGAGCAGTTCTTC.

A few counts support this clonotype. This rearrangement joins TRBV7-6 to TRBJ2-2; the D gene is possibly TRBD2 (5 bases). This CDR3 region has 14 residues. Per the germline V gene, CDR1 is SGHVS and CDR2 is FNYEAQ. V was trimmed by 3 bases and J by 8 bases, leaving 13 bases between them. As DNA, the CDR3 is TGTGCCAGCAGCTTTATACCCCGGGGAGGGGAGCTGTTTTTT. This codes for CASSFIPRGGELFF.

The chain carries TRBV29-1 and TRBJ2-7; 7 bases are shared with TRBD2. CDR1 and CDR2 from the germline V gene are SQVTM and ANQGSEA. The CDR3 is 15 amino acids. Trimming cost V 6 bases and J 1 base; bases outside gene matches: 12. The CDR3 sequence: CSVGGTGGMSYEQYF. The CDR3 DNA reads as TGCAGCGTGGGAGGGACCGGAGGGATGTCCTACGAGCAGTACTTC.

This clonotype appeared a few times. The chain links TRBV27 to TRBJ2-3; 8 bases are a match to TRBD2. CDR3 length equals 15 residues. The ends lost 6 bases at V and 4 bases at J; junction bases unmatched: 9. Germline-derived CDR1 and CDR2 are MNHEY and SMNVEV (reference sequence). In DNA, the CDR3 is TGTGCCAGCAGAGAGGCGGGGGGCGGGGCAGATACGCAGTATTTT. Translation gives CASREAGGGADTQYF.

This clonotype was seen only once. V and J are TRBV5-1 and TRBJ2-6, with D unresolved. CDR3 length: 18 residues. With 1 base removed from V and 0 bases from J, the gap between germline ends came to 14 bases. Germline CDR1 and CDR2: SGHRS and YFSETQ. The CDR3 is CASSLYGIGNSGANVLTF. CDR3 DNA: TGCGCCAGCAGCTTGTACGGTATAGGGAACTCTGGGGCCAACGTCCTGACTTTC.

The chain carries TRBV27 and TRBJ2-1; D gene ambiguous. Germline CDR1 is MNHEY and CDR2 is SMNVEV (reference sequence). The CDR3 totals 16 residues. V lost 3 bases, J lost 0 bases, and 12 bases lay in between. The CDR3 coding sequence is TGTGCCAGCAGTTTGGAGACTCCAGGCTCCTACAATGAGCAGTTCTTC. Amino acids: CASSLETPGSYNEQFF.

The rearrangement links TRBV18 to TRBJ2-7; the D is unclear. The germline V and J ends were trimmed by 0 bases and 3 bases, with 9 bases remaining between them. CDR3 length: 14 residues. Germline V gene data show CDR1 as KGHSH and CDR2 as LQKENI. CDR3 DNA sequence: TGTGCCAGCTCACCACCGGTGAACCGCTACGAGCAGTACTTC. It is translated as CASSPPVNRYEQYF.

This chain links TRBV27 with TRBJ1-1; 11 nucleotides line up with TRBD1. The CDR3 runs 14 residues. CDR1 and CDR2 from the germline V gene are MNHEY and SMNVEV (reference sequence). The J segment lost 4 bases and the V segment lost 11 bases, leaving 9 bases of the junction unmatched. The CDR3 sequence: CASSGGTGGTEAFF. The CDR3 region has the DNA TGTGCCTCCTCCGGAGGGACAGGGGGCACTGAAGCTTTCTTT.

The rearrangement uses TRBV3-1 and TRBJ2-1, with D unresolved. The CDR3 is made up of 15 amino acids. CDR1 LGHDT and CDR2 YNNKEL come from the germline V gene (reference sequence). V was cut by 3 bases and J by 0 bases, with 9 bases left in between. CDR3 sequence reads: CASSHTLLSYNEQFF. Here the CDR3 DNA reads TGTGCCAGCAGCCACACACTTCTCTCCTACAATGAGCAGTTCTTC.

The gene calls are TRBV28 and TRBJ2-6; tentative D call: TRBD2 (6 bases). The CDR3 spans 17 residues. V shed 4 bases and J shed 2 bases, with 15 bases lying between them. In germline, CDR1 is MDHEN, CDR2 SYDVKM. The CDR3 DNA follows: TGTGCCAGCAGTTCCCACCTTGGAGGGGCTGGGGCCAACGTCCTGACTTTC. Protein sequence: CASSSHLGGAGANVLTF.

This clonotype occurred a few times. The genes are TRBV5-1 and TRBJ1-6; D call uncertain. Trimming took 0 bases from V and 10 from J, leaving 14 bases between them. CDR1 is SGHRS, CDR2 YFSETQ, per germline. The CDR3 has 15 residues. This chain's CDR3 is CASSLEAGGLSPLHF. The CDR3 nucleotides read TGCGCCAGCAGCTTGGAGGCAGGTGGTCTGTCACCCCTCCACTTT.

In regard to this clonotype: This may stem from a read error, because a much larger clone lies one nucleotide away. This sequence joins TRBV20-1 and TRBJ2-7; D is perhaps TRBD2 (6 bases). Looked up from germline, CDR1 is DFQATT and CDR2 is SNEGSKA (reference sequence). The CDR3 runs 13 residues. The germline V and J ends were trimmed by 3 bases and 3 bases, with 12 bases remaining between them. The CDR3 bases are TGCAGTGCTAGCGGAGGGAGCTGCTACGAGCAGTACTTC. Residues: CSASGGSCYEQYF.

This clonotype was seen more than once but under ten times. CDR3 in DNA: TGTGCCAGCTCAACTAGCGGGACAGATACGCAGTATTTT. It yields the protein CASSTSGTDTQYF. This rearrangement joins TRBV18 to TRBJ2-3; 9 bases fit TRBD2. The CDR3 is made up of 13 amino acids. CDR1 is KGHSH, CDR2 LQKENI, per germline. With V trimmed by 5 bases and J by 3 bases, 0 bases remained unmatched.

V is TRBV5-1 and J is TRBJ1-4; D not resolved. The V gene lost 0 bases and the J gene lost 7 bases, with 4 bases spanning the gap. CDR1 SGHRS and CDR2 YFSETQ come from the germline V gene. The CDR3 loop spans 12 amino acids. The DNA of the CDR3 is TGCGCCAGCAGCTTGGCCTCTGAAAAACTGTTTTTT. Residues: CASSLASEKLFF.

This clonotype was picked up many times. The rearrangement links TRBV5-4 to TRBJ2-6, with D perhaps TRBD1 (5 bases). The CDR3 has 16 amino acids. Germline values: CDR1 SGHNT, CDR2 YYREEE (reference sequence). Trimming shortened V by 2 bases and J by 4 bases, and 13 bases separated the two germline ends. CDR3 bases: TGTGCCAGCAGCTTTAATGTCAGGGCCGGGGCCAACGTCCTGACTTTC. Translating gives CASSFNVRAGANVLTF.

The chain combines TRBV11-2 with TRBJ2-7; 8 bases are a match to TRBD1. The CDR3 extends over 18 amino acids. Germline V gene lookup returns CDR1 SGHAT and CDR2 FQNNGV. V dropped 4 bases and J dropped 0; count of bases not matched to a gene: 14. The CDR3 nucleotides are TGTGCCAGCAGCTCTGCTCTCAGGACAGGGAAGTACTCCTACGAGCAGTACTTC. This codes for CASSSALRTGKYSYEQYF. The full variable domain, completed using reference TRBV11-2 and TRBJ2-7, is EAGVAQSPRYKIIEKRQSVAFWCNPISGHATLYWYQQILGQGPKLLIQFQNNGVVDDSQLPKDRFSAERLKGVDSTLKIQPAKLEDSAVYLCASSSALRTGKYSYEQYFGPGTRLTVT.

V usage is TRBV12-3 or TRBV12-4 and J usage is TRBJ2-3; D unclear. Trimming shortened V by 0 bases and J by 2 bases, and 15 bases separated the two germline ends. CDR3 size: 17 residues. This chain's CDR3 is CASSLAQSASPTDTQYF. DNA for the CDR3: TGTGCCAGCAGTTTAGCGCAAAGCGCGAGCCCCACAGATACGCAGTATTTT.

This clonotype was seen only a few times. The chain carries TRBV4-1 and TRBJ2-5, with D tentatively TRBD1 (6 bases). V gave up 2 bases and J gave up 2 bases, with 12 bases separating them. The CDR3 extends over 15 amino acids. In germline, CDR1 is MGHRA, CDR2 YSYEKL. The CDR3 here is CASSQPGQNQETQYF. The CDR3 DNA sequence: TGCGCCAGCAGCCAACCTGGACAGAATCAAGAGACCCAGTACTTC.

This chain joins TRBV7-9 and TRBJ2-3, with a possible D match to TRBD1 (6 bases). The CDR3 consists of 14 residues. From germline, CDR1 is SEHNR and CDR2 FQNEAQ (reference sequence). Deletions cut 5 bases from V and 7 bases from J, with 16 bases between. The CDR3 nucleotides are TGTGCCAGCAGCCCCCCCCTGGGGGCGAATACGCAGTATTTT. Protein sequence: CASSPPLGANTQYF.

V and J are TRBV18 and TRBJ1-4; D unclear. CDR3 length: 15 residues. V dropped 3 bases and J dropped 0 bases, with 8 bases sitting between them. Germline CDR1 is KGHSH and CDR2 is LQKENI. CDR3 in DNA: TGTGCCAGCTCACCCCGGCAACCAACTAATGAAAAACTGTTTTTT. Encoded protein: CASSPRQPTNEKLFF.

This clonotype has only a few counts. The chain carries TRBV29-1 and TRBJ2-2, with 7 nucleotides matching TRBD2. V trimming: 3 bases; J trimming: 5 bases; junction bases outside the gene matches: 6. The germline V gene encodes CDR1 SQVTM and CDR2 ANQGSEA. The CDR3 runs 14 residues. The CDR3 DNA reads TGCAGCGTTGAGGTCGGGGGGAGGACCGGGGAGCTGTTTTTT. Amino acids: CSVEVGGRTGELFF.